The clone carrying this T cell receptor (beta chain) appeared a single time. The entry originates in a study of blood T cell repertoires in COVID-19. Study background: Nucleic acid was either cDNA or gDNA, and it came from T cells, B-cell-depleted T cells, or PBMCs.

The CDR3 consists of 17 residues. Germline-derived CDR1 and CDR2 are GTSNPN and SVGIG (reference sequence). V lost 2 bases to trimming and J lost 6 bases, with 20 bases between them. In the authors' methods: Reference gene primer amplification yielded estimated nucleated cell counts. Sequencing was performed with immunoSEQ multiplex PCR; in TCRdb, only in-frame clones are kept and a portion is missing. V, J and clone size are those of that table, while D and trimming were read from the DNA. Of about 300,000 clones listed, 85% were seen once; the top ten hold 1.5% to 2%. This chain uses TRBV30 with TRBJ1-6; tentative D call: TRBD1 (5 bases). Sequencing was done on a sample of PBMCs or T cells enriched from blood (not recorded which). The TCR was taken from a woman aged 30 to 39 who had been exposed to COVID-19. CDR3 region: CAWSWRGFVRGNSPLHF. DNA for the CDR3: TGTGCCTGGAGTTGGAGGGGTTTCGTGAGGGGTAATTCACCCCTCCACTTT. Full variable domain (outside the CDR3, taken from reference TRBV30 and TRBJ1-6): SQTIHQWPATLVQPVGSPLSLECTVEGTSNPNLYWYRQAAGRGLQLLFYSVGIGQISSEVPQNLSASRPQDRQFILSSKKLLLSDSGFYLCAWSWRGFVRGNSPLHFGNGTRLTVT.